The entry that follows covers one T cell receptor beta chain sequence. The ends lost 4 bases at V and 4 bases at J; junction bases unmatched: 8. Germline V lookup: CDR1 SGHRS, CDR2 YFSETQ. The CDR3 totals 15 residues. The entry originates in a study of T cell responses to AZD1222 COVID-19 vaccine. The table came from immunoSEQ multiplex PCR; TCRdb's copy has only in-frame clones and leaves some out. The sample contains about 96,000 clones, approximately 87% of which appear only once. The sample was peripheral blood, taken on day 0 of AZD1222 vaccination. The chain has TRBV5-1 and TRBJ1-2, with TRBD1 matching over 9 bases. This clonotype was obtained from an adult in good health. The CDR3 loop reads CASSNKQGAGYGYTF. As DNA, the CDR3 is TGCGCCAGCAGCAACAAACAGGGGGCTGGCTATGGCTACACCTTC.